This T cell receptor beta chain was observed in a study of T cells in Graves' hyperthyroidism and ophthalmopathy. The CDR3 is 16 residues long. The V gene's germline CDR1 is MDHEN and CDR2 SYDVKM. The J segment lost 6 bases and the V segment lost 4 bases, leaving 10 bases of the junction unmatched. With respect to this clonotype: Its antigen is currently unknown.

Authors of the study amplified TCR beta CDR3 regions from RNA transcripts. The HTBI primer set served for first-round RT-PCR of the TCR CDR3. TCRdb fed the multiplex PCR reads into MiXCR, producing one record per CDR3 protein. Of about 530,000 distinct CDR3 sequences listed, approximately 17% are singletons. Overall study results and limits: Appearing also in blood were most of the thyroid clonotypes expanded above 0.001. Stable hyperthyroidism was separated from ophthalmopathy by a model based on 13 V-J features.

The sequenced sample was blood. The V call is TRBV28, the J call TRBJ1-1; 11 nucleotides agree with TRBD1. The source is a woman under 30 with Graves' ophthalmopathy. In nucleotides, the CDR3 is TGTGCCAGCAGTTCCGGGGGGACAGGGGGAGTCTCTGAAGCTTTCTTT. Amino acid sequence: CASSSGGTGGVSEAFF.